The clone carrying this T cell receptor beta chain was counted ten times or more. What it binds is unknown. The data stem from a study of Graves' ophthalmopathy and Graves' hyperthyroidism. Germline CDR1 is SGHTA and CDR2 is FQGNSA. V was cut by 5 bases and J by 4 bases, with 17 bases left in between. The length of the CDR3 is 15 residues. Ineligible for inclusion were patients with other autoimmune diseases, uncontrolled infections, pregnancy or lactation. Diagnostic conclusions were grounded in clinical symptoms, serum thyroxine, TRAb, thyroid ultrasound and orbital computed tomography. Broader study findings: The model achieved 70.59% sensitivity and 72.22% specificity for ophthalmopathy progression.

Amplification from RNA transcripts yielded the TCR beta CDR3 regions. First-round RT-PCR employed HTBI primers, with a second-round multiplex PCR after it. Each CDR3 protein is one row after TCRdb ran MiXCR on the multiplex PCR reads. Of roughly 420,000 distinct CDR3 sequences listed, around 21% are singletons. The receptor was derived from a young woman with stable Graves' hyperthyroidism. The specimen sequenced was peripheral blood. V usage is TRBV7-2 and J usage is TRBJ1-1; possibly TRBD1 for D (5 bases). CDR3 DNA: TGTGCCAGCAGCGTCGACTGGGGCTTAGGCACTGAAGCTTTCTTT. This sequence encodes CASSVDWGLGTEAFF.